Listed below are T cell receptor beta chains from one sample, sequenced in a study of blood T cell repertoires in COVID-19. Assay: immunoSEQ multiplex PCR; the TCRdb copy retains only in-frame clones and omits some. Found here are 300,000 to 400,000 clones, around 87% of them singletons; the top ten hold about 3%. Sample: peripheral blood. All receptors derive from a human donor in a cohort sampled during active COVID-19. Each CDR3 is given with its conserved first and last residue. Each record gives: J gene, V gene, CDR3 protein.

J: TRBJ2-7
V: TRBV5-6
CDR3: CASSLERLHYEQYF

J: TRBJ2-3
V: TRBV5-5
CDR3: CASSPGLRTDTQYF

J: TRBJ2-7
V: TRBV5-1
CDR3: CASSIASGPASYEQYF

J: TRBJ1-1
V: TRBV29-1
CDR3: CSVPPPGKGTGRRRAFF

J: TRBJ2-5
V: TRBV20-1
CDR3: CSANGEETQYF

J: TRBJ2-7
V: TRBV6-5
CDR3: CASSPSGLSYEQYF

J: TRBJ1-5
V: TRBV7-9
CDR3: CASSLARGGAEGNQPQHF

J: TRBJ1-2
V: TRBV27
CDR3: CASSPTTAYGYTF

J: TRBJ1-3
V: TRBV5-1
CDR3: CASSFGQALSGNTIYF

J: TRBJ2-6
V: TRBV9
CDR3: CASSSHRGTLSGANVLTF

J: TRBJ1-1
V: TRBV25-1
CDR3: CASSVGLGAENTEAFF

J: TRBJ2-7
V: TRBV9
CDR3: CASSGRDRTYEQYF

J: TRBJ1-1
V: TRBV10-1
CDR3: CASRRDSDEAFF

J: TRBJ2-7
V: TRBV4-1
CDR3: CASSTWGVSSYEQYF

J: TRBJ2-1
V: TRBV6-5
CDR3: CASSPSVRESEFF

J: TRBJ1-1
V: TRBV9
CDR3: CASSVSGTGGTEAFF

J: TRBJ1-4
V: TRBV27
CDR3: CASRTGTGGVYGEKLFF

J: TRBJ2-3
V: TRBV30
CDR3: CAWGSGTDTQYF

J: TRBJ2-7
V: TRBV11-2
CDR3: CASSPNRVIYEQYF

J: TRBJ2-1
V: TRBV30
CDR3: CAWSVMRQANEQFF

J: TRBJ1-1
V: TRBV6-6
CDR3: CASSPWEGGTEAFF

J: TRBJ2-2
V: TRBV3-1/TRBV3-2
CDR3: CASSRVGGKTNTGELFF

J: TRBJ2-7
V: TRBV29-1
CDR3: CSVMGGEDSYEQYF

J: TRBJ2-7
V: TRBV30
CDR3: CAWNGGASSYEQYF

J: TRBJ1-4
V: TRBV4-2
CDR3: CASSQVGQGDATNEKLFF

J: TRBJ1-6
V: TRBV30
CDR3: CASQTGNESPLHF

J: TRBJ2-1
V: TRBV9
CDR3: CASSGIYSGRAYNEQFF

J: TRBJ1-1
V: TRBV6-5
CDR3: CASTPGEGMNTEAFF

J: TRBJ1-6
V: TRBV2
CDR3: CASGEGQQSSPLHF

J: TRBJ2-3
V: TRBV28
CDR3: CASSAGLAGVMTDTQYF

J: TRBJ2-3
V: TRBV19
CDR3: CASSPQREGGTDTQYF

J: TRBJ2-3
V: TRBV5-6
CDR3: CASSPLAGGGDTQYF

J: TRBJ2-4
V: TRBV12-3/TRBV12-4
CDR3: CASSLEAKNIQYF

J: TRBJ2-3
V: TRBV3-1/TRBV3-2
CDR3: CASSQDVGVTDTQYF

J: TRBJ1-2
V: TRBV30
CDR3: CAWSEPPADRRDGYTF

J: TRBJ1-1
V: TRBV15
CDR3: CATSGRRVLNTEAFF

J: TRBJ2-1
V: TRBV3-1/TRBV3-2
CDR3: CASSQWADLSSYNEQFF

J: TRBJ2-3
V: TRBV3-1/TRBV3-2
CDR3: CASSQVVTSGGTDTQYF

J: TRBJ2-2
V: TRBV7-9
CDR3: CASSSLGSRLAGYTGELFF

J: TRBJ2-6
V: TRBV24-1
CDR3: CATSDVRDTSSGANVLTF

J: TRBJ2-1
V: TRBV4-1
CDR3: CASSPGTGREQFF

J: TRBJ2-1
V: TRBV6-6
CDR3: CASSYSLREQFF

J: TRBJ1-2
V: TRBV20-1
CDR3: CSVRGQNGYTF

J: TRBJ2-5
V: TRBV30
CDR3: CAWSREGKETQYF

J: TRBJ2-5
V: TRBV29-1
CDR3: CSVTRGGGQGETQYF

J: TRBJ2-5
V: TRBV3-1/TRBV3-2
CDR3: CASSQDSRSGSFLSKTQYF

J: TRBJ1-2
V: TRBV25-1
CDR3: CASSDTGTTEYGYTF